The source of this T cell receptor (beta chain) is a study of OX40 agonist ivuxolimab in advanced cancers. The overall study: Hepatocellular carcinoma, melanoma, renal cell or head and neck cancer occurred in dose-escalation patients. Study observations and caveats: Both blood CD4+ and CD8+ T cells showed clonal growth by week 6 at 0.1 to 3.0 mg/kg. Partial responders dosed at 0.1-3.0 mg/kg displayed clonal expansion ranking among the lowest. Not determined was the antigen specificity of the expanded peripheral T cells.

Concerning this clone itself: Its cognate antigen is unknown.

The CDR3 is 17 amino acids. TCRdb's copy holds only in-frame clones and misses some; the assay was immunoSEQ multiplex PCR. The top ten clones hold roughly 4.8% of a sample with approximately 58,000 clones, 80% to 90% of them seen once. This clonotype was obtained from an adult with an advanced solid tumor such as melanoma, head and neck, liver or kidney cancer. The chain employs TRBV21-1 and TRBJ1-1. TRBV21-1 is flagged as a pseudogene. Sequences were derived from CD4+ or CD8+ T cells sorted from blood, sampled in a trial of the OX40 agonist ivuxolimab. The CDR3 is CASSKSSRGATNTEAFF. CDR3 DNA sequence: TGTGCCAGCAGCAAATCATCACGGGGGGCGACGAACACTGAAGCTTTCTTT.